These 24 T cell receptor beta chains were sequenced from one sample in a study of OX40 agonist ivuxolimab in advanced cancers. Assay: immunoSEQ multiplex PCR; the TCRdb copy retains only in-frame clones and omits some. The profile covers over 25,000 clones, with about 76% appearing a single time and around 15% taken by the ten largest. Sequences were derived from CD4+ or CD8+ T cells sorted from blood, sampled in a trial of the OX40 agonist ivuxolimab. The receptors were sampled from an adult with an advanced solid tumor such as melanoma, head and neck, liver or kidney cancer.

The chain recombines TRBV28 with TRBJ2-1, with 12 bases fitting TRBD2. The germline CDR1 and CDR2 sequences are MDHEN and SYDVKM. V shed 1 base, J shed 9 bases, and the junction held 4 bases outside the gene matches. The length of the CDR3 is 15 residues. The CDR3 region is CASSLSSGGEVEQFF. CDR3 bases: TGTGCCAGCAGTTTATCTAGCGGGGGGGAAGTTGAGCAGTTCTTC.

This rearrangement joins TRBV5-1 to TRBJ2-7; D is undetermined. Germline V gene sequence: CDR1 SGHRS, CDR2 YFSETQ. The CDR3 has 11 amino acids. Between the trimmed V and J ends, which lost 4 bases and 7 bases, there was a span of 9 bases. CDR3 sequence (DNA): TGCGCCAGCAGCCTCCTCGGAGAGCAGTACTTC. This translates into CASSLLGEQYF. The full variable domain, with the rest looked up from reference TRBV5-1 and TRBJ2-7, is KAGVTQTPRYLIKTRGQQVTLSCSPISGHRSVSWYQQTPGQGLQFLFEYFSETQRNKGNFPGRFSGRQFSNSRSEMNVSTLELGDSALYLCASSLLGEQYFGPGTRLTVT.

The chain combines TRBV28 with TRBJ2-7; D remains unclear. CDR3 length equals 12 residues. Trimming removed 7 bases at V and 7 bases at J, with 14 bases between. In germline, CDR1 is MDHEN, CDR2 SYDVKM. In nucleotides, the CDR3 is TGTGCCAGCACCGACTCGGGTTGGGAGCAGTACTTC. Its translation is CASTDSGWEQYF.

The CDR3 nucleotides are TGTGCCACCGATCATAGACAGGGTCTCAATTCACCCCTCCACTTT. Protein: CATDHRQGLNSPLHF. The chain joins TRBV7-2 to TRBJ1-6; 7 bases line up with TRBD1. The V segment lost 10 bases and the J segment 7 bases; nucleotides outside the gene matches: 13. Per the germline V gene, CDR1 is SGHTA and CDR2 is FQGNSA. The CDR3 has 15 amino acids.

V and J are TRBV5-1 and TRBJ2-1; D is unresolved. Between the trimmed V and J ends, which lost 0 bases and 7 bases, there was a span of 11 bases. The CDR3 length is 14 residues. Per the germline V gene, CDR1 is SGHRS and CDR2 is YFSETQ. The CDR3 spells CASSLGAGLNEQFF. The DNA for the CDR3 is TGCGCCAGCAGCTTGGGAGCCGGGTTGAATGAGCAGTTCTTC.

DNA for the CDR3: TGTGCCAGCAGCTTGGGAGGGTGGGGAGATACGCAGTATTTT. Its translation: CASSLGGWGDTQYF. This chain connects TRBV5-6 to TRBJ2-3; the D gene is possibly TRBD2 (5 bases). The CDR3 covers 14 residues. Germline CDR1 is SGHDT and CDR2 is YYEEEE. V was trimmed by 0 bases and J by 5 bases, leaving 10 bases between them.

V and J are TRBV7-2 and TRBJ2-2, with TRBD2 identical over 15 bases. V dropped 6 bases and J dropped 2; count of bases not matched to a gene: 4. CDR1 and CDR2 (germline): SGHTA, FQGNSA. The CDR3 totals 17 residues. The CDR3 coding sequence is TGTGCCAGCAGAGGACTAGCGGGGGGGGTTAACACCGGGGAGCTGTTTTTT. Translating gives CASRGLAGGVNTGELFF.

The chain carries TRBV11-2 and TRBJ1-4, with D unclear. V lost 5 bases and J lost 6, with 16 bases in between. Germline V CDR1 and CDR2: SGHAT, FQNNGV. CDR3 length: 15 amino acids. CDR3 sequence: CASSDYTVMDEKLFF. Here the CDR3 DNA reads TGTGCCAGCAGCGATTATACAGTTATGGATGAAAAACTGTTTTTT.

This chain links TRBV6-5 with TRBJ2-5, with D possibly TRBD1 on 6 matching bases. The V end was cut by 9 bases, the J end by 2 bases, with 13 bases between. This CDR3 is built from 13 residues. CDR1 MNHEY and CDR2 SVGAGI come from the germline V gene. The DNA for the CDR3 is TGTGCCAGAACAGGGCGAGAGCAAGAGACCCAGTACTTC. The encoded protein is CARTGREQETQYF.

This chain connects TRBV2 to TRBJ2-3; the match to TRBD2 covers 8 bases. This CDR3 comprises 16 residues. The ends lost 1 base at V and 4 bases at J; junction bases unmatched: 7. Looked up from germline, CDR1 is SNHLY and CDR2 is FYNNEI. The CDR3 loop reads CASSEDPAGEADTQYF. In DNA form, the CDR3 reads TGTGCCAGCAGTGAAGATCCAGCGGGGGAGGCAGATACGCAGTATTTT.

The chain employs TRBV13 and TRBJ1-4, with TRBD1 identical over 9 bases. This CDR3 spans 15 amino acids. Trimming cost V 4 bases and J 6 bases; bases outside gene matches: 6. The germline V gene encodes CDR1 PRHDT and CDR2 FYEKMQ (reference sequence). CDR3 protein: CASSYTGGTDEKLFF. CDR3 in DNA: TGTGCCAGCAGCTATACAGGGGGCACTGATGAAAAACTGTTTTTT.

The sample holds one count of this clone. J is TRBJ1-3 and V is TRBV7-2; D remains unclear. Trimming took off 5 bases at V and 9 bases at J, with 14 bases between the two ends. The CDR3 runs 13 residues. Germline V CDR1 and CDR2: SGHTA, FQGNSA. Written as DNA, the CDR3 is TGTGCCAGCAGCGGGGAGGGCCTGGCCACCATATATTTT. It codes for CASSGEGLATIYF.

The chain links TRBV6-5 to TRBJ1-1; D may be TRBD1 (5 bases). With 2 bases removed from V and 5 bases from J, the gap between germline ends came to 9 bases. The germline V gene has CDR1 MNHEY and CDR2 SVGAGI. CDR3 length: 13 residues. In DNA form, the CDR3 reads TGTGCCAGCAGTTACGGGGGGGGAACTGAAGCTTTCTTT. Translation gives CASSYGGGTEAFF.

This clone has a handful of counts. The rearrangement joins TRBV6-6 to TRBJ2-7; 9 bases line up with TRBD1. The CDR3 has 14 amino acids. Germline trimming cut 8 bases from V and 6 bases from J; bases unmatched to any gene: 11. Germline V gives CDR1 MNHNY, CDR2 SVGAGI (reference sequence). CDR3 in amino acids: CASDQDRGLGEQYF. DNA for the CDR3: TGTGCCAGCGATCAGGACAGGGGTCTCGGCGAGCAGTACTTC.

The chain joins TRBV2 to TRBJ1-4; D ambiguous. Germline CDR1 is SNHLY and CDR2 is FYNNEI. The V and J ends lost 4 bases and 3 bases respectively, with 3 bases between them. This CDR3 contains 12 residues. CDR3 loop: CASSGPNEKLFF. In DNA, the CDR3 is TGTGCCAGCAGTGGCCCTAATGAAAAACTGTTTTTT. The complete variable domain, with remaining parts taken from reference TRBV2 and TRBJ1-4, reads EPEVTQTPSHQVTQMGQEVILRCVPISNHLYFYWYRQILGQKVEFLVSFYNNEISEKSEIFDDQFSVERPDGSNFTLKIRSTKLEDSAMYFCASSGPNEKLFFGSGTQLSVL.

In DNA form, the CDR3 reads TGTGCCAGCTCACCAAGGACAGCTGGACAAGAGACCCAGTACTTC. Encoded protein: CASSPRTAGQETQYF. The V call is TRBV18, the J call TRBJ2-5, with a possible D match to TRBD1 (6 bases). The CDR3 length is 15 residues. Germline values: CDR1 KGHSH, CDR2 LQKENI. Between the trimmed V and J ends, which lost 2 bases and 2 bases, there was a span of 12 bases. The whole variable domain, remainder taken from reference TRBV18 and TRBJ2-5, is NAGVMQNPRHLVRRRGQEARLRCSPMKGHSHVYWYRQLPEEGLKFMVYLQKENIIDESGMPKERFSAEFPKEGPSILRIQQVVRGDSAAYFCASSPRTAGQETQYFGPGTRLLVL.

The chain uses TRBV27 and TRBJ2-3; the D is unclear. Trimming stripped 0 bases from V and 2 bases from J, with 3 bases between. The CDR3 sequence is 13 residues long. Germline values: CDR1 MNHEY, CDR2 SMNVEV (reference sequence). This CDR3 is CASSLSVTDTQYF. The CDR3 nucleotides are TGTGCCAGCAGTTTATCAGTCACAGATACGCAGTATTTT.

This chain connects TRBV5-5 to TRBJ2-5, with no clear D. Germline V gene data show CDR1 as SGHKS and CDR2 as YYEKEE (reference sequence). The CDR3 consists of 15 residues. V dropped 0 bases and J dropped 4 bases, with 13 bases sitting between them. The CDR3 loop is CASSLGGLGRETQYF. The CDR3 DNA sequence: TGTGCCAGCAGCTTGGGGGGTCTAGGACGAGAGACCCAGTACTTC.

This sequence joins TRBV19 and TRBJ2-7; possibly TRBD1 for D (6 bases). The CDR3 runs to 15 residues. The ends were cut back, 1 base at V and 5 bases at J, with 15 bases in the middle. From germline, CDR1 is LNHDA and CDR2 SQIVND (reference sequence). CDR3 nucleotide sequence: TGTGCCAGTAGTATAGTAACAGGGCTGACGGACGAGCAGTACTTC. This translates into CASSIVTGLTDEQYF.

The rearrangement links TRBV5-8 to TRBJ2-5; D possibly matches TRBD1 or TRBD2 (5 bases each). Gene TRBJ2-7 matches the end of the DNA better, so the J call may be wrong. Germline-derived CDR1 and CDR2 are SGHTS and YDEGEE. This CDR3 has 15 residues. CDR3 protein: CASSQGTDNSYEQYF. In DNA form, the CDR3 reads TGTGCCAGCAGCCAAGGGACGGATAACTCCTACGAGCAGTACTTC.

J is TRBJ1-5 and V is TRBV5-1; D unclear. The ends were cut back, 1 base at V and 0 bases at J, with 8 bases in the middle. Germline lookup yields CDR1 SGHRS and CDR2 YFSETQ. The CDR3 totals 15 residues. CDR3 loop: CASSLLGNSNQPQHF. CDR3 in DNA: TGCGCCAGCAGCTTGTTAGGAAATAGCAATCAGCCCCAGCATTTT.

This clone was seen a handful of times. The chain carries TRBV9 and TRBJ1-2; TRBD1 agrees at 8 bases. CDR3 length: 13 amino acids. CDR1 SGDLS and CDR2 YYNGEE come from the germline V gene. Trimming removed 4 bases from V and 6 bases from J; junction bases left unmatched: 5. This chain's CDR3 is CASSTDRGNGYTF. The CDR3 DNA reads TGTGCCAGCAGCACTGACAGGGGAAATGGCTACACCTTC. Together with reference TRBV9 and TRBJ1-2, the CDR3 gives the full variable domain: DSGVTQTPKHLITATGQRVTLRCSPRSGDLSVYWYQQSLDQGLQFLIQYYNGEERAKGNILERFSAQQFPDLHSELNLSSLELGDSALYFCASSTDRGNGYTFGSGTRLTVV.

J is TRBJ2-5 and V is TRBV19; TRBD1 might be the D (7 bases). Germline CDR1 LNHDA, CDR2 SQIVND (reference sequence). Trimming stripped 1 base from V and 4 bases from J, with 13 bases between. The CDR3 loop spans 15 amino acids. As DNA, the CDR3 is TGTGCCAGTAGTATAGGAGACAGGGAGGTAGAGACCCAGTACTTC. Protein sequence: CASSIGDREVETQYF.

The chain carries TRBV5-1 and TRBJ2-7; a possible D gene is TRBD1 (6 bases). CDR3 length: 14 residues. Germline loops: CDR1 SGHRS, CDR2 YFSETQ. The germline V and J ends were trimmed by 3 bases and 6 bases, with 16 bases remaining between them. The CDR3 DNA reads as TGCGCCAGCAGCTCACAGGGAACCCCATCCGAGCAGTACTTC. It encodes CASSSQGTPSEQYF.